The T cell receptor (beta chain) described here comes from a study of lymphopenia after photon versus proton radiotherapy. Study observations and caveats: Oligoclonal CD8+ Temra expansion after nadir drove photon patients' diversity drop. Photon-treated patients lost naive T cells and TCR diversity; proton-treated stayed stable.

To note about this clone: Its cognate antigen is unknown.

Per germline, CDR1 KGHSH and CDR2 LQKENI. Trimming cost V 4 bases and J 0 bases, with 3 bases left between them. CDR3 length: 12 residues. Only in-frame clones appear in the TCRdb table, and some are missing; sequencing was by immunoSEQ multiplex PCR. The sample yields some 64,000 clones, roughly nine tenths seen once. This sequence joins TRBV18 and TRBJ2-5; no reliable D call. Sequencing used peripheral blood, obtained from a patient treated with proton-based radiotherapy. The clonotype comes from a man at least 80 years old with esophageal cancer. CDR3 bases: TGTGCCAGCTCACAGAACCAAGAGACCCAGTACTTC. It translates to CASSQNQETQYF.